The 3 T cell receptor beta chains below come from one sample, sequenced in a study of blood T cell repertoires in COVID-19. Profiling relied on immunoSEQ multiplex PCR, and the TCRdb table lists in-frame clones only, not all of them. The data contain approximately 300,000 clones, 88% of them seen just once; the ten biggest clones take up roughly 4%. Sequencing was carried out using peripheral blood. Receptors were obtained from a woman in her forties or fifties with active or convalescent COVID-19.

With respect to this clone: The sample holds other DNA sequences that translate to the same CDR3. The gene calls are TRBV6-5 and TRBJ1-3, with D possibly matching TRBD1 (6 bases). Germline V gene data show CDR1 as MNHEY and CDR2 as SVGAGI. The CDR3 sequence is 13 residues long. Trimming removed 6 bases from V and 0 bases from J, with 6 bases in between. The CDR3 is CASRQGSGNTIYF. The CDR3 DNA is TGTGCCAGCAGACAGGGCTCTGGAAACACCATATATTTT.

V usage is TRBV18 and J usage is TRBJ1-1, with a tentative D call TRBD1 (6 bases). This CDR3 is 16 amino acids long. The germline V and J ends were trimmed by 4 bases and 1 base, with 16 bases remaining between them. The germline V gene encodes CDR1 KGHSH and CDR2 LQKENI. The CDR3 protein is CASSQLPGHGNTEAFF. The CDR3 nucleotides are TGTGCCAGCTCACAACTACCGGGACATGGGAACACTGAAGCTTTCTTT.

V is TRBV18 and J is TRBJ2-5; 7 bases fit TRBD1. The ends lost 1 base at V and 3 bases at J; junction bases unmatched: 2. The CDR3 length is 14 residues. The V gene's germline CDR1 is KGHSH and CDR2 LQKENI. This CDR3 reads CASSPQGQKETQYF. CDR3 DNA sequence: TGTGCCAGCTCACCACAGGGACAGAAAGAGACCCAGTACTTC.